What follows describes a single TCR beta chain. This clonotype was recorded only once. This clone's antigen is unknown. Base qualities are not at hand, and no much larger clone is one base apart. A single read offers scant evidence. Per the publication, the treatment or condition label means: allogeneic hematopoietic cell transplantation with graft depleted of TCRalphabeta T cells and CD19 B cells. The transplant recipients were children given TCRalphabeta/CD19-depleted allogeneic hematopoietic cell grafts. Library prep was done by PCR. Sequenced on an Illumina HiSeq 2500. TCR libraries were prepared with molecular barcoding, using unique molecular identifiers to normalize TCRbeta repertoire quantification. TCRdb took the public reads, trimmed them with fastp at Q25, ran MiXCR for clone calling and kept in-frame beta chains. Rows are unified per CDR3 protein, each entry keeping the most common DNA and genes. The sample has 450,000 to 600,000 distinct CDR3 sequences on record, under 12% of them singletons. The biggest ten clones account for around 2% of the sample.

The CDR3 numbers 15 residues from cysteine through phenylalanine. Just the 45-base CDR3 DNA is kept, in frame starting at base 1. The germline V gene sets CDR1 to SGHRS and CDR2 to YFSETQ. The junction carries 14 bases between V and J, which are trimmed by 4 bases and 4 bases respectively. This entry is derived from a study of T-cell reconstitution after alpha-beta-depleted transplantation in children (dated by TCRdb to about 2016). In terms of the full investigation: Using TCR repertoire profiling, the study followed T-cell immune reconstitution in a quantitative way in children after TCRalphabeta/CD19-depleted allogeneic hematopoietic cell transplantation.

General conclusions and limits of the study: Apparently early alphabetaT-cell count recovery about two months after transplant reportedly relied on only several hundred rapidly expanded clones derived from non-depleted graft cells. The frequencies of hyperexpanded clones fell over the following months, and after one year, T-cell counts and TCRbeta diversity were mostly attributed to newly produced T cells. In some patients, high TCRbeta diversity at day 60 was attributed to recipient T cells and intrathymic progenitors that had survived conditioning.

The rearrangement joined TRBV5-1 to TRBJ1-4; the D gene is perhaps TRBD1, on 5 matching bases. Sequences were derived from PBMCs, sampled before TCRalphabeta/CD19-depleted stem cell transplant. The sequence was collected from a child aged 2-15 years with inherited bone marrow failure, due to receive a stem cell transplant. The bases are TGCGCCAGCAGCGCGTCGGGACGGAATAATGAAAAACTGTTTTTT. Translation gives CASSASGRNNEKLFF.